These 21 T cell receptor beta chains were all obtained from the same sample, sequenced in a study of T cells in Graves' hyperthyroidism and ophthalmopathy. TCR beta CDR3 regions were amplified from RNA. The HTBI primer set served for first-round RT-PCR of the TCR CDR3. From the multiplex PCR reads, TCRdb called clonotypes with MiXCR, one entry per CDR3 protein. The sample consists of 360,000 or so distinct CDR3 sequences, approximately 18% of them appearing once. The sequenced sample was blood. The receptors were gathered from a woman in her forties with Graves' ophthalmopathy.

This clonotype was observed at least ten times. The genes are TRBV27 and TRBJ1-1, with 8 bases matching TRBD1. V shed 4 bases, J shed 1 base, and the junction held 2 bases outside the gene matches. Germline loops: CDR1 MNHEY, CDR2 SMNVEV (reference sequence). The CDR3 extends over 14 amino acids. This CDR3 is CASSSGTGNTEAFF. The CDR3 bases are TGTGCCAGCAGTTCAGGGACAGGGAACACTGAAGCTTTCTTT.

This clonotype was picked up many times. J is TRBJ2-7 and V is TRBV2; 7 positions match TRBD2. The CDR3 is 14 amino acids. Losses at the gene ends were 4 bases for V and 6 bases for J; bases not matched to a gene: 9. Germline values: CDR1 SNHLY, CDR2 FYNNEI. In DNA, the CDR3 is TGTGCCAGCAGTGGGGGCGGGAGTGTTCGCGAGCAGTACTTC. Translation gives CASSGGGSVREQYF.

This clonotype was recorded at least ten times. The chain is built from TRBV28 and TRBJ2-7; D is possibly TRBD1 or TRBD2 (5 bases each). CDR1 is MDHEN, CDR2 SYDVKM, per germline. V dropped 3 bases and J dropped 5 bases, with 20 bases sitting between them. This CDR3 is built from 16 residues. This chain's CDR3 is CASSLSMGVRSDEQYF. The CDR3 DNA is TGTGCCAGCAGTTTGAGTATGGGGGTTCGATCAGACGAGCAGTACTTC.

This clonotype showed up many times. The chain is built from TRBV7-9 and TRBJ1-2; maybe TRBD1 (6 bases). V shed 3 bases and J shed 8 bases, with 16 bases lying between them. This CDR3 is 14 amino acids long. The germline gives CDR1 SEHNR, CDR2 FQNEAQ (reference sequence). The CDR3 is CASSFTGFAGGYTF. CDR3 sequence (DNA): TGTGCCAGCAGCTTTACAGGGTTCGCCGGGGGCTACACCTTC.

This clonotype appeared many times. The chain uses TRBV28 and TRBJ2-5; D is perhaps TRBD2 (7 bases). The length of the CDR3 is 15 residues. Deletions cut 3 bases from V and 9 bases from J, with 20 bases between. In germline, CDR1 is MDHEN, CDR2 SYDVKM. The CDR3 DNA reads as TGTGCCAGCAGTTTTGGTGGGGGGGCAAGAATTGCCCAGTACTTC. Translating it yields CASSFGGGARIAQYF. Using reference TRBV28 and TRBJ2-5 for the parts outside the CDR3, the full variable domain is DVKVTQSSRYLVKRTGEKVFLECVQDMDHENMFWYRQDPGLGLRLIYFSYDVKMKEKGDIPEGYSVSREKKERFSLILESASTNQTSMYLCASSFGGGARIAQYFGPGTRLLVL.

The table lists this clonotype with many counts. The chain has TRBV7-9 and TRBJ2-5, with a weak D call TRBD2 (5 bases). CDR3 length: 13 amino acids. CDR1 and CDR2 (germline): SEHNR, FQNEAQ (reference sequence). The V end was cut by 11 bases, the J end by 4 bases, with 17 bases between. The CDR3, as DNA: TGTGCCGGCGAGGGATGGCCCCCAGAGACCCAGTACTTC. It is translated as CAGEGWPPETQYF. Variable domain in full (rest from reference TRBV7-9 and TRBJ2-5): DTGVSQNPRHKITKRGQNVTFRCDPISEHNRLYWYRQTLGQGPEFLTYFQNEAQLEKSRLLSDRFSAERPKGSFSTLEIQRTEQGDSAMYLCAGEGWPPETQYFGPGTRLLVL.

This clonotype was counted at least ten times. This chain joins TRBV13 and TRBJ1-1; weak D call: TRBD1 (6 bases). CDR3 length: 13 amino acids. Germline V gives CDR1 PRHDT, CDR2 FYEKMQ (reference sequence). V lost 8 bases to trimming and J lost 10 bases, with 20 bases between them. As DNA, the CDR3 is TGTGCCAGCTCCCGACAGGAGACCGCTATAGCTTTCTTT. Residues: CASSRQETAIAFF.

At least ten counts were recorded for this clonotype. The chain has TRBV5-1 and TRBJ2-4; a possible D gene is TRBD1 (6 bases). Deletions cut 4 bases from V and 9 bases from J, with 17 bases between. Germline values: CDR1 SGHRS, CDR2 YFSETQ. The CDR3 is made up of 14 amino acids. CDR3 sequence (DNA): TGCGCCAGCAGCCTGGGCGGTCCAGGGGTCATTCAGTACTTC. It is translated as CASSLGGPGVIQYF.

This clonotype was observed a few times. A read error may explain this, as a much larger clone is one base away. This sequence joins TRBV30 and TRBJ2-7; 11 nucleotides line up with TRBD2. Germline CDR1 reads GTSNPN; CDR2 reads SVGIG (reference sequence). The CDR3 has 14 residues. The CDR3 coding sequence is TGTACCTGGAGTTTAGCGGGAGGGCCTGGTGAGCAGTACTTC. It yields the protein CTWSLAGGPGEQYF.

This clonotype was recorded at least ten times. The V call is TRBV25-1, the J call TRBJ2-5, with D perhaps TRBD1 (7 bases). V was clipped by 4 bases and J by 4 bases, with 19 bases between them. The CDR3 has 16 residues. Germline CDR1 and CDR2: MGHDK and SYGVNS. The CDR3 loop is CASSGRVRDSRETQYF. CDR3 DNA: TGTGCCAGCAGTGGGAGGGTTCGGGACAGTCGAGAGACCCAGTACTTC.

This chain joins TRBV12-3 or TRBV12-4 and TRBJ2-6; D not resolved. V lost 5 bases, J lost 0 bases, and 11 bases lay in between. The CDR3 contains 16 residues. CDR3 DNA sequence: TGTGCCAGCAGTCAAATACAAGCCTCTGGGGCCAACGTCCTGACTTTC. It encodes CASSQIQASGANVLTF.

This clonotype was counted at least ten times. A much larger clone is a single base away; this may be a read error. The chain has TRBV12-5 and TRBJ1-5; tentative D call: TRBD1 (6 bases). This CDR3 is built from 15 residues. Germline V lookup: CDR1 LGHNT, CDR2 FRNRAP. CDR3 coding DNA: TGTGTTAGTGGACCCTCTCACAGGGATGGGGTGCCCCAGCATTTT. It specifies CVSGPSHRDGVPQHF.

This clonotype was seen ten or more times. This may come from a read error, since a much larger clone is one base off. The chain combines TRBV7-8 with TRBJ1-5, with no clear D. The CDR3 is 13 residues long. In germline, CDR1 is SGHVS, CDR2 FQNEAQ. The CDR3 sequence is CVSSFRAHQPQHF. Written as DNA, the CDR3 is TGTGTCAGCAGCTTCCGGGCCCATCAGCCCCAGCATTTT.

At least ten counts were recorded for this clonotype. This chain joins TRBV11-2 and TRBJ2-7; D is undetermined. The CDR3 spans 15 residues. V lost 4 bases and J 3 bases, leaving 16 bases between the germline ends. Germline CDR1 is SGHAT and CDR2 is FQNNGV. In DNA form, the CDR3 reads TGTGCCAGCAGCTCCCACGTAGGCGGAAACTACGAGCAGTACTTC. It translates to CASSSHVGGNYEQYF. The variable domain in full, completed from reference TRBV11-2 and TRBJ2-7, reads EAGVAQSPRYKIIEKRQSVAFWCNPISGHATLYWYQQILGQGPKLLIQFQNNGVVDDSQLPKDRFSAERLKGVDSTLKIQPAKLEDSAVYLCASSSHVGGNYEQYFGPGTRLTVT.

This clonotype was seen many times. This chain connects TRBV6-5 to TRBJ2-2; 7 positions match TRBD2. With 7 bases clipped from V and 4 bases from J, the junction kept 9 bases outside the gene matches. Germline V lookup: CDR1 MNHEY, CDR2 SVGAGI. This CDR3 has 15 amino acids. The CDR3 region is CASISLGRATGELFF. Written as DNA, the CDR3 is TGTGCCAGCATTTCCCTAGGGAGGGCCACCGGGGAGCTGTTTTTT.

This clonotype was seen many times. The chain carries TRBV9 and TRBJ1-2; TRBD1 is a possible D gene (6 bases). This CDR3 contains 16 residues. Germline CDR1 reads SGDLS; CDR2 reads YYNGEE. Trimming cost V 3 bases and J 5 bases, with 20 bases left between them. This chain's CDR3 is CASSAQPLTGVYGYTF. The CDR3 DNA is TGTGCCAGCAGCGCTCAACCTCTGACAGGTGTTTATGGCTACACCTTC.

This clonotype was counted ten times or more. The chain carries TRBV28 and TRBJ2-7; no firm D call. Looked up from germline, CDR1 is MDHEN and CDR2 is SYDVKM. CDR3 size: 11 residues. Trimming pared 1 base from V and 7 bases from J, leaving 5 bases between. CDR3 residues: CASSLYPEQYF. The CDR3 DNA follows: TGTGCCAGCAGTTTATACCCAGAGCAGTACTTC.

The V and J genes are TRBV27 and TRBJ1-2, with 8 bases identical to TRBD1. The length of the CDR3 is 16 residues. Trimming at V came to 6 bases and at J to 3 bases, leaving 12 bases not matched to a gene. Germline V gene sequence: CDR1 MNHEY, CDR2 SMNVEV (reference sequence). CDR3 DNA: TGTGCCAGCAGCCCCCCCCGGACAGGGCTGGACTATGGCTACACCTTC. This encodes CASSPPRTGLDYGYTF.

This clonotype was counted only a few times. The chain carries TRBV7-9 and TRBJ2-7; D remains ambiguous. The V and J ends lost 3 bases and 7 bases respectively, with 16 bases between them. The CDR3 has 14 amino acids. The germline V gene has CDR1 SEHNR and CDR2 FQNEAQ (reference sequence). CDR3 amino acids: CASSFDGRRGEQYF. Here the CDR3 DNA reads TGTGCCAGCAGCTTCGACGGACGCCGTGGGGAGCAGTACTTC.

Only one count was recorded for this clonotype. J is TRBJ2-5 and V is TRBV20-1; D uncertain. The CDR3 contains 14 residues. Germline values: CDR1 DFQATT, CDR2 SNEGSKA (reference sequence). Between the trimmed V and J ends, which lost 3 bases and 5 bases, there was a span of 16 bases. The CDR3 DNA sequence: TGCAGTGCTAGGGGGAACGCCGAGTGGGAGACCCAGTACTTC. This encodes CSARGNAEWETQYF.

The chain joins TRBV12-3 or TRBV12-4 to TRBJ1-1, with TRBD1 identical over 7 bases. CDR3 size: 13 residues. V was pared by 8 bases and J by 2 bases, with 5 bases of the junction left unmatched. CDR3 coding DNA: TGTGCCAGCGGCCACAGGGGTAACACTGAAGCTTTCTTT. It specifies CASGHRGNTEAFF.